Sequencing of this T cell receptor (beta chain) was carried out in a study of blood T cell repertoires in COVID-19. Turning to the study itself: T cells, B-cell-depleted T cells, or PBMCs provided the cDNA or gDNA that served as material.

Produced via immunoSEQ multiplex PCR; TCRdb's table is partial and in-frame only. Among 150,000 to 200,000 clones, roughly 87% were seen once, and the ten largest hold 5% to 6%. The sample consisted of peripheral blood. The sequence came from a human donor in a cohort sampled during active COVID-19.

The CDR3 reads CASRGLAGPTDTQYF. The CDR3 DNA is TGTGCCAGCCGGGGACTAGCGGGCCCCACAGATACGCAGTATTTT. The chain couples TRBV27 to TRBJ2-3; 12 nucleotides match TRBD2. Losses at the gene ends were 8 bases for V and 2 bases for J; bases not matched to a gene: 5. Germline V gives CDR1 MNHEY, CDR2 SMNVEV (reference sequence). This CDR3 contains 15 residues.